This T cell receptor beta chain was sequenced in a study of radiotherapy plus CTLA-4 blockade in lung cancer. V dropped 2 bases and J dropped 7 bases, with 13 bases sitting between them. Germline CDR1 and CDR2: SGDLS and YYNGEE. The CDR3 length is 14 residues. Profiling relied on immunoSEQ multiplex PCR, and the TCRdb table lists in-frame clones only, not all of them. Of 26,000 or so clones in the sample, 70% to 85% were seen once. This chain connects TRBV9 to TRBJ2-1; D is unresolved. The specimen comprised peripheral blood, sampled from a patient treated with radiotherapy plus ipilimumab. The clonotype originates from a human donor with non-small cell lung cancer who had stable disease on radiotherapy plus ipilimumab. The CDR3 DNA reads as TGTGCCAGCAGCGTCGAGCCCTCTGTTAATGAGCAGTTCTTC. Its translation is CASSVEPSVNEQFF.